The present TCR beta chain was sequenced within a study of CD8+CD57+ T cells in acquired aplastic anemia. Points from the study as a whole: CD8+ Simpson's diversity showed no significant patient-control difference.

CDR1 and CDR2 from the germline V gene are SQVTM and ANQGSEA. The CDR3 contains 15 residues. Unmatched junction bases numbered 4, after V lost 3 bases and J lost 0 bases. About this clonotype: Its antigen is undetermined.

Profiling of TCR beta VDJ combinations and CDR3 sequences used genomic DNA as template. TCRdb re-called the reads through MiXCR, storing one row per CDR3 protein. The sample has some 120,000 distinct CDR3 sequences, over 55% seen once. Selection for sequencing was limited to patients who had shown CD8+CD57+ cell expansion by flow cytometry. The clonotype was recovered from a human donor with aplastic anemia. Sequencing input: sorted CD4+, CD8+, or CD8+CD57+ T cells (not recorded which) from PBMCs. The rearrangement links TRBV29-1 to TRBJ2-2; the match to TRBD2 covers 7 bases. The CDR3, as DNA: TGCAGCGTTGAGCTTAGCGGGTCGAACACCGGGGAGCTGTTTTTT. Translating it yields CSVELSGSNTGELFF.